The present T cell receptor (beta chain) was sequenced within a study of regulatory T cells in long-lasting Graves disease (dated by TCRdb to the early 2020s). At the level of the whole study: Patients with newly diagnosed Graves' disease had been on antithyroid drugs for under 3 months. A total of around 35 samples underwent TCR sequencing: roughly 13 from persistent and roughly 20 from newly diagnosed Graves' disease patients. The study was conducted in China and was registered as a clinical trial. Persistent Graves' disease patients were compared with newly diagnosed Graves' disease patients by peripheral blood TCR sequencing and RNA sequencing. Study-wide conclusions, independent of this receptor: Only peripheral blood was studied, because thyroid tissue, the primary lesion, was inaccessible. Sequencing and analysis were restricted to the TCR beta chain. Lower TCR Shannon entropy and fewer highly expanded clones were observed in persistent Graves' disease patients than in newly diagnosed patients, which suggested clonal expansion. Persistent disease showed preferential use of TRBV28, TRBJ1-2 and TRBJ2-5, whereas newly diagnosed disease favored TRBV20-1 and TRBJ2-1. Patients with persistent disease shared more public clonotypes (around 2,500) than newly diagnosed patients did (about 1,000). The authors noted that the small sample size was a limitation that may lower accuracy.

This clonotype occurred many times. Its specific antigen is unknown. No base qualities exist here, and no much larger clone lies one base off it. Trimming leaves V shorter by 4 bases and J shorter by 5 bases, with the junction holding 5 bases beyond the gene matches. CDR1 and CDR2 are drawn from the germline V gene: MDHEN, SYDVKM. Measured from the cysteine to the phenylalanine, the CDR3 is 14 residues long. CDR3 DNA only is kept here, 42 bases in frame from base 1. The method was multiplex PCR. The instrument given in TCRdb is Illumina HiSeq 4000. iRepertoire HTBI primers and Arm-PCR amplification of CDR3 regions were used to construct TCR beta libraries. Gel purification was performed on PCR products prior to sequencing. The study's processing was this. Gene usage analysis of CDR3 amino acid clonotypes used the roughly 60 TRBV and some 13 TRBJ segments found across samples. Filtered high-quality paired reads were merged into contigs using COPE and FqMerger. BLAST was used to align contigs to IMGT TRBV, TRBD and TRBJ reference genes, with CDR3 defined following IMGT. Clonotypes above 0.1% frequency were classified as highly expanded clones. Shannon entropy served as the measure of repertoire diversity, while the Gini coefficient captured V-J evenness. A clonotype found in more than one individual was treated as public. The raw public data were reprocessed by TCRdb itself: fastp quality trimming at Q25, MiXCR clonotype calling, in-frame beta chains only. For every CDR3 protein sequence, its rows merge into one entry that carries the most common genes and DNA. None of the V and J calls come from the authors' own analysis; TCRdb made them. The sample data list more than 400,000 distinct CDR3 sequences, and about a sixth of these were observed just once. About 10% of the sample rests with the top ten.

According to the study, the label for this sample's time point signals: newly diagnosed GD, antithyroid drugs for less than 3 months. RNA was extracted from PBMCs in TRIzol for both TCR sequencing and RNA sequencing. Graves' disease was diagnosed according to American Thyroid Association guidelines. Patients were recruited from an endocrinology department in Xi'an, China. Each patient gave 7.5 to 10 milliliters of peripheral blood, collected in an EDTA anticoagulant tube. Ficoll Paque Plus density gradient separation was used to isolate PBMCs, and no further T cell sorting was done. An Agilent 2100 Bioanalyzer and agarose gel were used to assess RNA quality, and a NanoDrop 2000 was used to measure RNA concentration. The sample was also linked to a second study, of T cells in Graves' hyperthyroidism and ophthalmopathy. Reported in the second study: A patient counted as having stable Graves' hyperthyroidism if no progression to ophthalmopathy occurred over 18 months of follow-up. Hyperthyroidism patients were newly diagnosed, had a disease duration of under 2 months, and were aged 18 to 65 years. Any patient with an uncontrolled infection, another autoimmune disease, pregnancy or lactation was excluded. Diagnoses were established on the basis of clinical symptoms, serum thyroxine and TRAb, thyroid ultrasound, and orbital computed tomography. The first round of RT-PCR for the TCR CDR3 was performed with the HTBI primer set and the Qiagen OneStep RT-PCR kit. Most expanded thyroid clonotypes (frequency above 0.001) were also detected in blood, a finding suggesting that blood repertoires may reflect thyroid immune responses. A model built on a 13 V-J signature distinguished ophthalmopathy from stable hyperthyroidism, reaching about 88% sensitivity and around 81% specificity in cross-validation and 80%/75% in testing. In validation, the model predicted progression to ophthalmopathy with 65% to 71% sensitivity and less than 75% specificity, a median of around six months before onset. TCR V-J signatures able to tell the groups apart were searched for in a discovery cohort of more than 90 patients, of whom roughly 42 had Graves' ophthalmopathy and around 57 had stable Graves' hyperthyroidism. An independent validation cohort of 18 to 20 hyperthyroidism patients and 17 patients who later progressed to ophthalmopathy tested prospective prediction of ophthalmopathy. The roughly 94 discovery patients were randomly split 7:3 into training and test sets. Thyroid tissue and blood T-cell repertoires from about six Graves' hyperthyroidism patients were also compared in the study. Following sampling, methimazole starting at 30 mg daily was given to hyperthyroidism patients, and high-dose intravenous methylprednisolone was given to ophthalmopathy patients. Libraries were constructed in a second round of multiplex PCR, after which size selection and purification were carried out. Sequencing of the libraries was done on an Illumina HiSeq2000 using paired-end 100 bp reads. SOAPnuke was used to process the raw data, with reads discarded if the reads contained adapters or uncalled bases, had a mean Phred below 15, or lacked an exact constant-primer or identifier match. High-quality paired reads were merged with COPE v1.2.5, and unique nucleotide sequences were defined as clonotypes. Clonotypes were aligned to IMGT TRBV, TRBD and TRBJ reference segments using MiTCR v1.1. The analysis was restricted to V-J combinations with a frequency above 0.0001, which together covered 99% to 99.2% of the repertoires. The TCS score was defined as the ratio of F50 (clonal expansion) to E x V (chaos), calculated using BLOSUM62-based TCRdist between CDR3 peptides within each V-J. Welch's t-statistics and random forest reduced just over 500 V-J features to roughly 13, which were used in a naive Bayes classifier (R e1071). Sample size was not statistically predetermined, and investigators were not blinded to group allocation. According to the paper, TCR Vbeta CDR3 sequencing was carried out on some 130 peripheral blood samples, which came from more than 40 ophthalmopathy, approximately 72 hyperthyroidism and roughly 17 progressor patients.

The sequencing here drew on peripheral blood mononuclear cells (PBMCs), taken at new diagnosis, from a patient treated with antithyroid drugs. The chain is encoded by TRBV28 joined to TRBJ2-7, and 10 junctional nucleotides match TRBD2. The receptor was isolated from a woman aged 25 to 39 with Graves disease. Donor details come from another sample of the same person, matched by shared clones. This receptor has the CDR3 CASSSPSGSNEQYF. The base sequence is TGTGCCAGCAGTTCTCCTAGCGGGAGCAACGAGCAGTACTTC. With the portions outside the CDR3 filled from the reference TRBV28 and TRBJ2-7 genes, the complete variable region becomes DVKVTQSSRYLVKRTGEKVFLECVQDMDHENMFWYRQDPGLGLRLIYFSYDVKMKEKGDIPEGYSVSREKKERFSLILESASTNQTSMYLCASSSPSGSNEQYFGPGTRLTVT.